The rows below give T cell receptor beta chains drawn from one sample of a study of T-cell reconstitution after alpha-beta-depleted transplantation in children. Via MiXCR, TCRdb re-called the PCR reads, giving one row per CDR3 protein. Among about 490,000 distinct CDR3 sequences listed, about 10% were seen once. The material was PBMCs, obtained before TCRalphabeta/CD19-depleted stem cell transplant. All receptors come from a child younger than 10 with inherited bone marrow failure, due to receive a stem cell transplant. Both conserved end residues are part of each CDR3. D genes are given only for firm matches. Rows may omit the clone size; those that give it use once, few, many or a size class.

V	size	J	D	CDR3	DNA
TRBV6-2/TRBV6-3	many	TRBJ2-1	-	CASSYSVGNEQFF	TGTGCCAGCAGTTACTCAGTAGGAAATGAGCAGTTCTTC
TRBV27	-	TRBJ2-7	-	CASSPSSRTDIYEQYF	TGTGCCAGCAGTCCCTCCTCTCGTACAGATATCTACGAGCAGTACTTC
TRBV4-3	many	TRBJ2-1	TRBD2	CASSQGTSGRLFF	TGCGCCAGCAGCCAGGGTACTAGCGGGAGATTGTTCTTC
TRBV20-1	many	TRBJ2-3	TRBD2	CSDKLAGETDTQYF	TGCAGTGACAAACTAGCGGGAGAGACAGATACGCAGTATTTT
TRBV4-1	many	TRBJ2-4	-	CASSQDWAGPNIQYF	TGCGCCAGCAGCCAAGATTGGGCAGGGCCAAACATTCAGTACTTC
TRBV10-3	many	TRBJ1-1	-	CAISIRTENTEAFF	TGTGCCATCAGCATCCGAACAGAGAACACTGAAGCTTTCTTT
TRBV15	-	TRBJ2-2	-	CATSSDSGELFF	TGTGCCACCAGCAGTGACTCCGGGGAGCTGTTTTTT
TRBV11-3	few	TRBJ2-7	TRBD2	CASSLAPGLAPSYEQYF	TGTGCCAGCAGCTTAGCCCCCGGACTAGCGCCTTCCTACGAGCAGTACTTC
TRBV4-2	-	TRBJ2-1	TRBD2	CASSQDILAGNNEQFF	TGTGCCAGCAGCCAAGATATCCTAGCGGGTAACAATGAGCAGTTCTTC
TRBV15	-	TRBJ2-5	-	CATGKLGTLYQETQYF	TGTGCCACCGGAAAACTGGGCACCCTGTACCAAGAGACCCAGTACTTC
TRBV24-1	many	TRBJ2-1	TRBD2	CATMTSGGSYNEQFF	TGTGCCACCATGACTAGCGGAGGCTCCTACAATGAGCAGTTCTTC
TRBV15	-	TRBJ2-3	-	CATSLGPEVSDTQYF	TGTGCCACCAGCCTCGGGCCGGAGGTTTCAGATACGCAGTATTTT
TRBV20-1	many	TRBJ1-3	-	CSASSGYGNTIYF	TGCAGTGCTAGTTCTGGGTACGGAAACACCATATATTTT
TRBV9	few	TRBJ2-7	TRBD2	CASSVDGGGSREQYF	TGTGCCAGCAGCGTAGACGGGGGGGGGTCGCGCGAGCAGTACTTC
TRBV19	-	TRBJ1-5	-	CASSLGGEGNQPQHF	TGTGCCAGTAGTCTGGGAGGAGAGGGCAATCAGCCCCAGCATTTT